This paragraph covers one T cell receptor (beta chain) sequence. This specimen comes from a study of blood T cell repertoires in COVID-19. On the study more broadly: From T cells, B-cell-depleted T cells, or PBMCs came the material, which was cDNA or gDNA.

The authors' processing: Estimated nucleated cell counts came from reference gene primer amplification. The assay was immunoSEQ multiplex PCR, and TCRdb's table has in-frame clones only and misses some. For V, J and clone size, that table is used; D and trimming come from the DNA. The table shows almost 300,000 clones, with roughly 91% occurring only once. Patients from Seattle were sampled longitudinally, starting during active infection. This CDR3 is 13 amino acids long. Germline V lookup: CDR1 ENHRY, CDR2 SYGVKD. Deletions cut 5 bases from V and 6 bases from J, with 12 bases between. Sequencing was performed on peripheral blood. This TCR was sampled from a woman aged 30 to 39 with COVID-19, enrolled during active disease. The chain employs TRBV10-3 and TRBJ2-3; D call uncertain. In DNA, the CDR3 is TGTGCCATCAGTACAGTCAGCTCGGATACGCAGTATTTT. Its translation: CAISTVSSDTQYF.